One and the same sample provided the 26 T cell receptor beta chains below, sequenced in a study of cytomegalovirus exposure and HLA in healthy donors. Use of 60 Vbeta and 13 Jbeta primers characterized the PCR. Produced via immunoSEQ multiplex PCR; TCRdb's table is partial and in-frame only. The profile shows over 150,000 clones, roughly 80% of them singletons. Sequenced material: PBMCs. These receptors were obtained from a woman in her 40s in good health and CMV-seronegative.

The genes are TRBV28 and TRBJ1-3, with TRBD1 identical over 11 bases. The CDR3 is 17 residues long. The trim removed 6 bases at V and 4 bases at J, leaving 11 bases unmatched. Germline V CDR1 and CDR2: MDHEN, SYDVKM. CDR3 sequence reads: CASSIGDRGRRGNTIYF. DNA of the CDR3: TGTGCCAGCAGCATAGGGGACAGGGGGAGGCGGGGAAACACCATATATTTT.

V is TRBV21-1 and J is TRBJ2-7; no check of the table's D call, TRBD1, against the DNA was made. TRBV21-1 constitutes a pseudogene. This CDR3 has 15 amino acids. CDR3 coding DNA: TGTGCCAGCAGCGCCTTTCGGGACAGAGCCTACGAGCAGTACTTC. Its protein is CASSAFRDRAYEQYF.

The chain employs TRBV14 and TRBJ2-7, with a tentative D call TRBD1 (5 bases). V was cut by 6 bases and J by 0 bases, with 18 bases left in between. This CDR3 region has 16 residues. The V gene's germline CDR1 is SGHDN and CDR2 FVKESK. Written as DNA, the CDR3 is TGTGCCAGCAGTTATACCTCGACAGTACCCTCCTACGAGCAGTACTTC. Its protein is CASSYTSTVPSYEQYF.

V gene TRBV12-5 combines with J gene TRBJ1-5, with D unclear. V lost 3 bases to trimming and J lost 4 bases, with 4 bases between them. The length of the CDR3 is 12 residues. The germline CDR1 and CDR2 sequences are LGHNT and FRNRAP. The CDR3 region has the DNA TGTGCTAGTGGTTTCCAAAATCAGCCCCAGCATTTT. This translates into CASGFQNQPQHF.

The chain recombines TRBV28 with TRBJ2-7; D is perhaps TRBD1 (6 bases). The V gene lost 5 bases and the J gene lost 0 bases, with 23 bases spanning the gap. Germline assignment: CDR1 MDHEN and CDR2 SYDVKM. The CDR3 contains 18 residues. The CDR3 protein is CASSPALRGYLSSYEQYF. CDR3 sequence (DNA): TGTGCCAGCAGTCCGGCTCTTAGGGGGTATCTATCCTCCTACGAGCAGTACTTC.

The chain couples TRBV5-6 to TRBJ1-3, with D possibly being TRBD1 (6 bases). The CDR3 consists of 16 residues. Germline CDR1 reads SGHDT; CDR2 reads YYEEEE. The V end lost 2 bases, the J end lost 0 bases, and 12 bases lay between the germline ends. CDR3 region: CASSFRTALSGNTIYF. CDR3 coding DNA: TGTGCCAGCAGCTTTCGGACAGCTCTCTCTGGAAACACCATATATTTT.

The gene calls are TRBV30 and TRBJ1-4, with D unresolved. The CDR3 runs 13 residues. V was pared by 2 bases and J by 3 bases, with 7 bases between. Germline values: CDR1 GTSNPN, CDR2 SVGIG (reference sequence). In DNA, the CDR3 is TGTGCCTGGAGTCGGCGGGCTAATGAAAAACTGTTTTTT. It encodes CAWSRRANEKLFF.

This clone was counted a few times. This chain connects TRBV28 to TRBJ2-7, with 11 bases matching TRBD2. V shed 6 bases and J 1 base; nucleotides not matched to a gene: 8. This CDR3 comprises 16 residues. Germline V gene data show CDR1 as MDHEN and CDR2 as SYDVKM. This CDR3 reads CASRPTSGGQSYEQYF. The CDR3 DNA reads TGTGCCAGCAGGCCTACTAGCGGGGGTCAATCCTACGAGCAGTACTTC.

The CDR3 coding sequence is TGTGCCTGCCACCCGGAACAGGGGAGGAACTACTATGGCTACACCTTC. It translates to CACHPEQGRNYYGYTF. V and J are TRBV28 and TRBJ1-2; 7 bases fit TRBD1. This CDR3 has 16 residues. Trimming took 11 bases from V and 3 from J; bases not matched to a gene: 18. Germline V gene lookup returns CDR1 MDHEN and CDR2 SYDVKM.

The chain recombines TRBV6-6 with TRBJ2-3; 8 bases align to TRBD2. CDR1 MNHNY and CDR2 SVGAGI come from the germline V gene (reference sequence). Trimming at V came to 2 bases and at J to 5 bases, leaving 3 bases not matched to a gene. This CDR3 region has 14 residues. The DNA for the CDR3 is TGTGCCAGCAGTTACGGCGCGGGGGGAGATACGCAGTATTTT. Translated: CASSYGAGGDTQYF.

This clone was seen only once. The chain couples TRBV5-1 to TRBJ2-1; tentative D call: TRBD2 (6 bases). The CDR3 has 13 amino acids. V lost 0 bases to trimming and J lost 8 bases, with 9 bases between them. Germline assignment: CDR1 SGHRS and CDR2 YFSETQ. DNA of the CDR3: TGCGCCAGCAGCTTGGCGGGAGTGGATGAGCAGTTCTTC. Translating gives CASSLAGVDEQFF. The variable domain in full, with the rest retrieved from reference TRBV5-1 and TRBJ2-1, is KAGVTQTPRYLIKTRGQQVTLSCSPISGHRSVSWYQQTPGQGLQFLFEYFSETQRNKGNFPGRFSGRQFSNSRSEMNVSTLELGDSALYLCASSLAGVDEQFFGPGTRLTVL.

This rearrangement joins TRBV6-1 to TRBJ1-2; D ambiguous. Germline assignment: CDR1 MNHNS and CDR2 SASEGT. Trimming took 7 bases from V and 5 from J, leaving 14 bases between them. This CDR3 has 13 residues. CDR3: CASMPGIWYGYTF. The CDR3 nucleotides are TGTGCCAGCATGCCGGGGATCTGGTATGGCTACACCTTC.

The V call is TRBV9, the J call TRBJ2-5; 12 nucleotides line up with TRBD2. This CDR3 region has 15 residues. Unmatched junction bases numbered 6, after V lost 4 bases and J lost 5 bases. From germline, CDR1 is SGDLS and CDR2 YYNGEE. The CDR3 coding sequence is TGTGCCAGCAGCCTCCGACTAGCGGGGGATGAGACCCAGTACTTC. This encodes CASSLRLAGDETQYF.

The chain recombines TRBV7-9 with TRBJ1-4; 8 bases map to TRBD1. Losses at the gene ends were 8 bases for V and 5 bases for J; bases not matched to a gene: 13. The V gene's germline CDR1 is SEHNR and CDR2 FQNEAQ (reference sequence). The CDR3 totals 16 residues. Here the CDR3 reads CASGDHFGTGNEKLFF. The CDR3 DNA sequence: TGTGCCAGCGGCGACCACTTCGGGACAGGAAATGAAAAACTGTTTTTT.

This chain's CDR3 is CASSFGTGVSQPQHF. The CDR3 nucleotides are TGTGCCAGCAGCTTCGGGACAGGGGTATCTCAGCCCCAGCATTTT. V gene TRBV11-1 combines with J gene TRBJ1-5; TRBD1 matches at 10 bases. V shed 3 bases and J 6 bases; nucleotides not matched to a gene: 5. Germline CDR1 is SGHAT and CDR2 is FQDESV (reference sequence). The CDR3 length is 15 residues.

This chain joins TRBV4-1 and TRBJ1-4, with TRBD1 matching 10 bases. CDR3 length: 15 amino acids. Germline CDR1 and CDR2: MGHRA and YSYEKL. The V segment lost 1 base and the J segment 7 bases; nucleotides outside the gene matches: 3. The CDR3 bases are TGCGCCAGCAGCCAAGCGGACAGGGGGGGTGAAAAACTGTTTTTT. Its translation is CASSQADRGGEKLFF.

This clone was counted between two and nine times. The chain uses TRBV19 and TRBJ1-5, with 8 bases aligning to TRBD1. Germline CDR1 and CDR2: LNHDA and SQIVND (reference sequence). V lost 5 bases to trimming and J lost 16 bases; unmatched junction nucleotides: 10. The CDR3 spans 12 residues. CDR3 bases: TGTGCCAGTAGTGGTGAGGACAGGGCTTTTCATTTT. Encoded protein: CASSGEDRAFHF. The full variable domain, rest sourced from reference TRBV19 and TRBJ1-5, is DGGITQSPKYLFRKEGQNVTLSCEQNLNHDAMYWYRQDPGQGLRLIYYSQIVNDFQKGDIAEGYSVSREKKESFPLTVTSAQKNPTAFYLCASSGEDRAFHFGDGTRLSIL.

The chain carries TRBV12-5 and TRBJ1-4; no clear D gene. The V end was cut by 3 bases, the J end by 0 bases, with 8 bases between. Germline assignment: CDR1 LGHNT and CDR2 FRNRAP. The CDR3 has 15 amino acids. The CDR3: CASGLGGSTNEKLFF. DNA of the CDR3: TGTGCTAGTGGTTTAGGAGGCTCAACTAATGAAAAACTGTTTTTT.

V gene TRBV30 combines with J gene TRBJ2-3; 11 bases match TRBD2. The ends lost 4 bases at V and 4 bases at J; junction bases unmatched: 10. Germline V gene lookup returns CDR1 GTSNPN and CDR2 SVGIG (reference sequence). The CDR3 loop spans 16 amino acids. The CDR3 region is CAWTRLAGTHPDTQYF. CDR3 sequence (DNA): TGTGCCTGGACTAGACTAGCGGGAACCCACCCAGATACGCAGTATTTT. Using reference TRBV30 and TRBJ2-3 for the parts outside the CDR3, the full variable domain is SQTIHQWPATLVQPVGSPLSLECTVEGTSNPNLYWYRQAAGRGLQLLFYSVGIGQISSEVPQNLSASRPQDRQFILSSKKLLLSDSGFYLCAWTRLAGTHPDTQYFGPGTRLTVL.

The chain recombines TRBV28 with TRBJ2-3; perhaps TRBD2 as D (6 bases). Looked up from germline, CDR1 is MDHEN and CDR2 is SYDVKM. This CDR3 contains 14 residues. The ends were cut back, 11 bases at V and 0 bases at J, with 15 bases in the middle. CDR3 region: CASARRASTDTQYF. Here the CDR3 DNA reads TGTGCCTCAGCACGGAGGGCTAGCACAGATACGCAGTATTTT.

This clone came up a few times. The chain recombines TRBV6-5 with TRBJ1-5, with D uncertain. Trimming removed 6 bases from V and 5 bases from J, with 14 bases in between. This CDR3 contains 14 residues. In germline, CDR1 is MNHEY, CDR2 SVGAGI. CDR3 in amino acids: CASSREMRHQPQHF. CDR3 DNA: TGTGCCAGCAGCCGGGAGATGCGCCATCAGCCCCAGCATTTT.

This clone came up a few times. The chain uses TRBV7-2 and TRBJ2-7; 11 positions match TRBD1. CDR1 is SGHTA, CDR2 FQGNSA, per germline. This CDR3 region has 13 residues. V gave up 8 bases and J gave up 5 bases; unmatched junction bases: 5. This chain's CDR3 is CASSWTGGHEQYF. CDR3 coding DNA: TGTGCCAGCTCCTGGACAGGGGGCCACGAGCAGTACTTC. The variable domain in full, completed from reference TRBV7-2 and TRBJ2-7, reads GAGVSQSPSNKVTEKGKDVELRCDPISGHTALYWYRQSLGQGLEFLIYFQGNSAPDKSGLPSDRFSAERTGGSVSTLTIQRTQQEDSAVYLCASSWTGGHEQYFGPGTRLTVT.

The sample holds a few counts of this clone. The V gene is TRBV6-1, the J gene TRBJ2-7; D not resolved. CDR3 length equals 15 residues. V was cut by 1 base and J by 3 bases, with 13 bases left in between. The germline CDR1 and CDR2 sequences are MNHNS and SASEGT. In nucleotides, the CDR3 is TGTGCCAGCAGTGAAGTCGTGGAGAGCCTCTACGAGCAGTACTTC. Translation: CASSEVVESLYEQYF.

This clone was recorded only once. The V gene is TRBV30, the J gene TRBJ2-1, with TRBD2 as a possible D gene (5 bases). V was shortened by 2 bases and J by 12 bases, with 23 bases between the two germline ends. The CDR3 contains 15 residues. From germline, CDR1 is GTSNPN and CDR2 SVGIG (reference sequence). The CDR3 spells CAWSPPILRGHGQFF. CDR3 bases: TGTGCCTGGAGTCCACCGATATTACGGGGTCACGGGCAGTTCTTC.

This clone was recorded a few times. The chain joins TRBV2 to TRBJ1-2, with 7 bases identical to TRBD1. The length of the CDR3 is 12 residues. The V gene's germline CDR1 is SNHLY and CDR2 FYNNEI. V was clipped by 11 bases and J by 5 bases; unmatched bases: 8. In nucleotides, the CDR3 is TGTGCCGACGAGACAGGGATGTATGGCTACACCTTC. It encodes CADETGMYGYTF.

The J gene is TRBJ2-1, the V gene TRBV6-5; 10 nucleotides match TRBD1. The CDR3 is 15 amino acids. Germline CDR1 is MNHEY and CDR2 is SVGAGI. J lost 3 bases, V lost 5 bases, and 4 bases had no gene match. This chain's CDR3 is CASSGDRGYYNEQFF. CDR3 nucleotide sequence: TGTGCCAGCAGTGGGGACAGGGGATACTACAATGAGCAGTTCTTC.